A selection of T cell receptor beta chains follows, all from one sample in a study of blood T cell repertoires in COVID-19. Sequenced by immunoSEQ multiplex PCR; TCRdb stores in-frame clones only, minus some. In the table there are fewer than 250,000 clones, 85% of which are singletons. The sample taken for sequencing was peripheral blood. These receptor sequences come from a woman in her fifties or sixties with active or convalescent COVID-19. The CDR3 runs from the conserved cysteine through the conserved F or W. D genes are given only for firm matches. Size values are once, few and many counts, or a class for expanded clones, and some rows have none.

v_gene	abundance	d_gene	j_gene	CDR3aa	CDR3nt
TRBV6-5	.	.	TRBJ2-7	CASSYSYADYEQYF	TGTGCCAGCAGTTACTCGTACGCGGACTACGAGCAGTACTTC
TRBV27	.	.	TRBJ1-2	CASTPRSGENYGYTF	TGTGCCAGCACTCCCCGGTCAGGGGAGAACTATGGCTACACCTTC
TRBV6-5	.	TRBD1	TRBJ2-2	CASRPGQGFPGELFF	TGTGCCAGCAGGCCGGGACAGGGGTTCCCCGGGGAGCTGTTTTTT
TRBV11-1	once	TRBD1	TRBJ2-1	CASSKDRGTYNEQFF	TGTGCCAGCAGCAAGGACAGGGGGACCTACAATGAGCAGTTCTTC
TRBV7-9	.	.	TRBJ1-4	CASSLGGANEKLFF	TGTGCCAGCAGCTTAGGGGGGGCTAATGAAAAACTGTTTTTT
TRBV7-9	once	TRBD1	TRBJ1-1	CASSKGLGTGSTEAFF	TGTGCCAGCAGCAAAGGGTTAGGGACAGGGTCCACTGAAGCTTTCTTT
TRBV18	few	TRBD2	TRBJ2-7	CASSVASGRGEQYF	TGTGCCAGCTCAGTTGCTAGCGGGAGAGGCGAGCAGTACTTC
TRBV28	.	TRBD2	TRBJ2-7	CASSLGLAGGPGEQYF	TGTGCCAGCAGTTTAGGACTAGCGGGAGGGCCTGGGGAGCAGTACTTC
TRBV4-1	.	TRBD1	TRBJ1-2	CASSHGQGAGGGYTF	TGCGCCAGCAGCCACGGACAGGGGGCCGGGGGTGGCTACACCTTC
TRBV19	.	.	TRBJ1-5	CASSYSSNQPQHF	TGTGCCAGTAGCTACAGTAGCAATCAGCCCCAGCATTTT
TRBV29-1	.	.	TRBJ1-1	CSVADRNTEAFF	TGCAGCGTTGCAGACCGGAACACTGAAGCTTTCTTT
TRBV6-1	.	.	TRBJ1-5	CASSEVRDQPQHF	TGTGCCAGCAGTGAAGTTCGGGATCAGCCCCAGCATTTT
TRBV28	.	.	TRBJ1-4	CASSLLPRNRATNEKLFF	TGTGCCAGCAGTCTATTGCCTCGCAATAGAGCAACTAATGAAAAACTGTTTTTT
TRBV21-1	.	.	TRBJ2-3	CASSRTMLTGTSVSADTQYF	TGTGCCAGCAGCCGCACAATGTTAACCGGGACTAGTGTCTCGGCAGATACGCAGTATTTT